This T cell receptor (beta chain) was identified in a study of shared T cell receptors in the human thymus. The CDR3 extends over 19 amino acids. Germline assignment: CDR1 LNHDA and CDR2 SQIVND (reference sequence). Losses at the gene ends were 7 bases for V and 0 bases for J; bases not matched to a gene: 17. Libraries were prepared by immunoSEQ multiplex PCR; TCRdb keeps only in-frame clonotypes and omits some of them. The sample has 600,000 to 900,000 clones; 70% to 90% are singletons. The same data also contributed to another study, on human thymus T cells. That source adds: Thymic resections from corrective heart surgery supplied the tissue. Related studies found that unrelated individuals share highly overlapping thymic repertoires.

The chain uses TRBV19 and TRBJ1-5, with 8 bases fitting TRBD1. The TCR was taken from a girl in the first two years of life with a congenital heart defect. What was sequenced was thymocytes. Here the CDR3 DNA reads TGTGCCAGTAAGCCCACCGTGGGACAGGACTCTTATAGCAATCAGCCCCAGCATTTT. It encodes CASKPTVGQDSYSNQPQHF. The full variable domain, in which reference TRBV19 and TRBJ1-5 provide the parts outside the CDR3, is DGGITQSPKYLFRKEGQNVTLSCEQNLNHDAMYWYRQDPGQGLRLIYYSQIVNDFQKGDIAEGYSVSREKKESFPLTVTSAQKNPTAFYLCASKPTVGQDSYSNQPQHFGDGTRLSIL.